The present T cell receptor (beta chain) was sequenced within a study of shared clonotypes between healthy human individuals. The DNA input per sorted-subset replicate PCR was roughly 210 ng, corresponding to 25,000 to 35,000 T cell genomes. Sequencing used immunoSEQ multiplex PCR; TCRdb keeps in-frame clones, though not all of them. Seen here are over a million clones, 96% observed once, and the top ten hold approximately 1%. The V end lost 0 bases, the J end lost 2 bases, and 11 bases lay between the germline ends. This CDR3 has 15 amino acids. CDR1 SGDLS and CDR2 YYNGEE come from the germline V gene.

The receptor was derived from a man younger than 45 in good health. The chain uses TRBV9 and TRBJ1-2; D gene uncertain. Sequenced material: naive CD4+ T cells sorted from blood. Stated subset: CD45RA+ positively selected. The CDR3 coding sequence is TGTGCCAGCAGCGTAGAGCCTTACAAGAACTATGGCTACACCTTC. It is translated as CASSVEPYKNYGYTF.